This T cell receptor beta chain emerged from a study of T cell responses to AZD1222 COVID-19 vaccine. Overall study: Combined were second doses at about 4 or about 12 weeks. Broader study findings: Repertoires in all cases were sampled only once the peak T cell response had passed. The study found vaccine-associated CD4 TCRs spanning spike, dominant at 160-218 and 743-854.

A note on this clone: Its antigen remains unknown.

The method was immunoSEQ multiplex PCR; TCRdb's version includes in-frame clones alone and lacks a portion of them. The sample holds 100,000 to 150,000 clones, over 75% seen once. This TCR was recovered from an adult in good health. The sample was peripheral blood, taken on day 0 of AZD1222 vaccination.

This CDR3 is CASNEGGVDGYTF. The CDR3 nucleotides read TGTGCCAGCAATGAGGGAGGGGTGGATGGCTACACCTTC. The V call is TRBV9, the J call TRBJ1-2, with D possibly TRBD1 on 5 matching bases. The CDR3 spans 13 residues. Trimming cost V 6 bases and J 6 bases, with 15 bases left between them. Looked up from germline, CDR1 is SGDLS and CDR2 is YYNGEE.